This T cell receptor (beta chain) is from a study of identical twins. Findings of the study overall: Insertion counts were lower in abundant cord blood beta clonotypes, a trend that memory repertoires did not show. Out-of-frame TCR alpha sharing observed in monozygotic twins exceeded model estimates.

About this clonotype itself: What it binds is unknown.

The junction had 4 bases not matched to a gene; V was cut back by 5 bases and J by 6 bases. The germline V gene encodes CDR1 MDHEN and CDR2 SYDVKM. CDR3 length: 13 residues. TCRdb re-called the 5' RACE reads through MiXCR, storing one row per CDR3 protein. Among roughly 1.6 million distinct CDR3 sequences listed, less than 40% were seen once. The source of this sequence is a newborn girl in good health. The chain combines TRBV28 with TRBJ2-1; 7 nucleotides align to TRBD1. Sequenced sample: cord blood. CDR3 in DNA: TGTGCCAGCAGTGACAGGGTAGCCAATGAGCAGTTCTTC. Its protein is CASSDRVANEQFF.